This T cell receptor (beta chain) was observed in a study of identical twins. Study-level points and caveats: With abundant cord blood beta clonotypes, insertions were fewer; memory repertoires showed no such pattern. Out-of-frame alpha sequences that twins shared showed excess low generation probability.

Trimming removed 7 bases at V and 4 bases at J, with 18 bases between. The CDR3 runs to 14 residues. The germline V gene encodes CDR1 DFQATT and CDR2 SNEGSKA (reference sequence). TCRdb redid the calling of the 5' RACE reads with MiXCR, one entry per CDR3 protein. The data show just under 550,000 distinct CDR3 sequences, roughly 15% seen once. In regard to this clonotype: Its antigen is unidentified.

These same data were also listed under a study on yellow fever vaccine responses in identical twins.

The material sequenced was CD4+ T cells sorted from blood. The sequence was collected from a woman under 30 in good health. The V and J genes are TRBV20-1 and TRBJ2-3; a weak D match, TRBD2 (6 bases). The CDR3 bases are TGCAGTGTCAGAGGTCGGGAGCTTCCAGATACGCAGTATTTT. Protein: CSVRGRELPDTQYF.